Below, 11 T cell receptor beta chains from the same sample are listed, as sequenced in a study of control samples from healthy donors and cancer patients. Profiling relied on immunoSEQ multiplex PCR, and the TCRdb table lists in-frame clones only, not all of them. The table lists about 170,000 clones, about nine tenths of them singletons. Specimen: blood. The receptor set was obtained from a young woman in good health.

The chain has TRBV18 and TRBJ1-5; 7 positions match TRBD1. The CDR3 length is 15 residues. CDR1 is KGHSH and CDR2 is LQKENI in the germline V gene. V shed 4 bases and J 5 bases; nucleotides not matched to a gene: 8. CDR3 sequence (DNA): TGTGCCAGCTCACGTACGACAGGGAAAGATCAGCCCCAGCATTTT. It yields the protein CASSRTTGKDQPQHF.

This chain joins TRBV15 and TRBJ1-5, with a possible D match to TRBD1 (5 bases). The germline gives CDR1 LNHNV, CDR2 YYDKDF (reference sequence). The CDR3 has 16 amino acids. V lost 0 bases to trimming and J lost 0 bases, with 9 bases between them. The CDR3, as DNA: TGTGCCACCAGCAGAGATGTAGGACATAGCAATCAGCCCCAGCATTTT. It translates to CATSRDVGHSNQPQHF.

The chain links TRBV18 to TRBJ2-7; tentatively, D is TRBD1 (6 bases). Germline values: CDR1 KGHSH, CDR2 LQKENI. With 2 bases removed from V and 5 bases from J, the gap between germline ends came to 10 bases. The CDR3 contains 13 residues. DNA of the CDR3: TGTGCCAGCTCACCAAACAGGGTGGACGAGCAGTACTTC. Translation: CASSPNRVDEQYF.

CDR3 sequence (DNA): TGTGCCAGCAGCCCAGGACTAGCGGGAGGGCCGGTGGGCACAGATACGCAGTATTTT. Encoded protein: CASSPGLAGGPVGTDTQYF. The rearrangement links TRBV14 to TRBJ2-3; 15 bases line up with TRBD2. The germline V gene has CDR1 SGHDN and CDR2 FVKESK. The CDR3 covers 19 residues. J was trimmed by 1 base and V by 4 bases; bases with no gene match: 9.

The J gene is TRBJ1-5, the V gene TRBV2; weak D call: TRBD1 (6 bases). The length of the CDR3 is 14 residues. CDR1 is SNHLY, CDR2 FYNNEI, per germline. V lost 4 bases and J 3 bases, leaving 10 bases between the germline ends. The CDR3 sequence is CASSGHRVNQPQHF. For the CDR3, the DNA is TGTGCCAGCAGTGGGCACAGGGTCAATCAGCCCCAGCATTTT.

As for this clone: The junction does not match germline at one end; this may be a read error. V usage is TRBV7-7 and J usage is TRBJ2-5, with D possibly being TRBD1 or TRBD2 (5 bases each). CDR1 SSHAT and CDR2 FNYEAQ come from the germline V gene (reference sequence). The CDR3 has 13 residues. CDR3: CASSLERGETQYF. For the CDR3, the DNA is TGTGCTAGCAGCTTAGAGAGGGGAGAGACCCAGTACTTC.

The chain combines TRBV9 with TRBJ1-2, with a tentative D call TRBD1 (6 bases). V was cut by 4 bases and J by 2 bases, with 15 bases left in between. The CDR3 has 15 amino acids. Germline-derived CDR1 and CDR2 are SGDLS and YYNGEE. The CDR3 DNA sequence: TGTGCCAGCAGCCCCCGGACAGCCGAGAACTATGGCTACACCTTC. The encoded protein is CASSPRTAENYGYTF.

This chain links TRBV5-8 with TRBJ2-7, with TRBD1 matching 7 bases. The CDR3 length is 13 residues. J gave up 2 bases and V 4 bases, and 3 bases lay outside the gene matches. Germline CDR1 is SGHTS and CDR2 is YDEGEE. In nucleotides, the CDR3 is TGTGCCAGCAGCCGTGGGACAGCCTACGAGCAGTACTTC. It specifies CASSRGTAYEQYF.

The chain recombines TRBV2 with TRBJ1-5; D is uncertain. V was trimmed by 6 bases and J by 1 base, leaving 10 bases between them. Germline CDR1 SNHLY, CDR2 FYNNEI. This CDR3 is built from 14 residues. The CDR3 loop is CASRETVSNQPQHF. The CDR3 bases are TGTGCCAGCAGAGAGACTGTAAGCAATCAGCCCCAGCATTTT.

The CDR3: CASSLPGQYTGELFF. In DNA form, the CDR3 reads TGTGCCAGCAGTTTACCAGGGCAGTACACCGGGGAGCTGTTTTTT. The V gene is TRBV28, the J gene TRBJ2-2; possibly TRBD1 for D (5 bases). Trimming took off 2 bases at V and 3 bases at J, with 10 bases between the two ends. The CDR3 spans 15 residues. The germline CDR1 and CDR2 sequences are MDHEN and SYDVKM.

The chain recombines TRBV7-9 with TRBJ2-1, with 13 bases matching TRBD2. With 2 bases clipped from V and 7 bases from J, the junction kept 5 bases outside the gene matches. This CDR3 is 16 amino acids long. Germline CDR1 is SEHNR and CDR2 is FQNEAQ (reference sequence). The CDR3 sequence: CASSLQGTSGNNEQFF. CDR3 coding DNA: TGTGCCAGCAGCTTACAGGGGACTAGCGGGAATAATGAGCAGTTCTTC. Supplemented by reference TRBV7-9 and TRBJ2-1, the full variable domain reads DTGVSQNPRHKITKRGQNVTFRCDPISEHNRLYWYRQTLGQGPEFLTYFQNEAQLEKSRLLSDRFSAERPKGSFSTLEIQRTEQGDSAMYLCASSLQGTSGNNEQFFGPGTRLTVL.